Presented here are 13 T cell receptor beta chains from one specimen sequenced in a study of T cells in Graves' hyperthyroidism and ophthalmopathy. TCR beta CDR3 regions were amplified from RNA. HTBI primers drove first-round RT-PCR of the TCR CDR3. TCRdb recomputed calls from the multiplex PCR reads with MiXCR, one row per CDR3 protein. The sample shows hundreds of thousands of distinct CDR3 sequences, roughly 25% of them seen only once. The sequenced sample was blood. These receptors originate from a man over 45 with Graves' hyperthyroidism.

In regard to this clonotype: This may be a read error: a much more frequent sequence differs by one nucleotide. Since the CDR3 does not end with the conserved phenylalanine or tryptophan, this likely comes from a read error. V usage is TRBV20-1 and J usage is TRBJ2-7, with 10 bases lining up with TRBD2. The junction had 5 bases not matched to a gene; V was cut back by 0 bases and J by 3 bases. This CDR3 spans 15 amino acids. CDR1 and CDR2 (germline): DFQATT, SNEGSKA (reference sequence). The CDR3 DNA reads TGCAGTGCTAGAGAGTCGGCTAGCGGGAGCTACGAGCAGTACTCC. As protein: CSARESASGSYEQYS.

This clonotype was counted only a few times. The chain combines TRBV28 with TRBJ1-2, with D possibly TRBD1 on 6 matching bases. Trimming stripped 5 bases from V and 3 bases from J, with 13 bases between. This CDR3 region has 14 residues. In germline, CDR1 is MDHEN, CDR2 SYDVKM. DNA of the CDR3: TGTGCCAGCAGTCCCCTGGACAGTTACTATGGCTACACCTTC. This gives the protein CASSPLDSYYGYTF.

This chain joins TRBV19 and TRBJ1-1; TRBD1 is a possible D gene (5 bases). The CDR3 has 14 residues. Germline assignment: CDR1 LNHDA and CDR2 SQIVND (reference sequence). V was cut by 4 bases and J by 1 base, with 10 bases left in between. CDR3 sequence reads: CASSRTLENTEAFF. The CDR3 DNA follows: TGTGCCAGTAGTAGGACATTGGAGAACACTGAAGCTTTCTTT. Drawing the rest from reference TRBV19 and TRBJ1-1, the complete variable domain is DGGITQSPKYLFRKEGQNVTLSCEQNLNHDAMYWYRQDPGQGLRLIYYSQIVNDFQKGDIAEGYSVSREKKESFPLTVTSAQKNPTAFYLCASSRTLENTEAFFGQGTRLTVV.

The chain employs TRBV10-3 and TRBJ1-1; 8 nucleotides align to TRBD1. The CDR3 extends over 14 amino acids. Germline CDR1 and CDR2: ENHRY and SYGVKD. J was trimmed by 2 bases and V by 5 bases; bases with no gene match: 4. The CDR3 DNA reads TGTGCCATCAGTCCGGGACAGGAAAACACTGAAGCTTTCTTT. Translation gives CAISPGQENTEAFF.

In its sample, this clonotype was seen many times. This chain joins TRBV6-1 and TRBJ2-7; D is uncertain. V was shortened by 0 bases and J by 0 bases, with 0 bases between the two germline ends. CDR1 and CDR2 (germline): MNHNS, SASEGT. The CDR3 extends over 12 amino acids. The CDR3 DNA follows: TGTGCCAGCAGTGAAGCCTCCTACGAGCAGTACTTC. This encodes CASSEASYEQYF.

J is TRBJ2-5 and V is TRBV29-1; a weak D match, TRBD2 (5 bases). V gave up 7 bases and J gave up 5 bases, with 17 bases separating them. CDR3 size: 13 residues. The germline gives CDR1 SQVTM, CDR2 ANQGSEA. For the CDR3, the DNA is TGCAGCGCCGCGACTACGGGTGCTGAGACCCAGTACTTC. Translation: CSAATTGAETQYF.

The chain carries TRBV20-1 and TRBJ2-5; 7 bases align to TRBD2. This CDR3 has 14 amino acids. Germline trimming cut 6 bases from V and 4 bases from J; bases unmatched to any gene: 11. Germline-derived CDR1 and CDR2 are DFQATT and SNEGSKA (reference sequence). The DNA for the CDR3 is TGCAGTGCGAGTACTTGGGGGGGTCCAGAGACCCAGTACTTC. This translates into CSASTWGGPETQYF.

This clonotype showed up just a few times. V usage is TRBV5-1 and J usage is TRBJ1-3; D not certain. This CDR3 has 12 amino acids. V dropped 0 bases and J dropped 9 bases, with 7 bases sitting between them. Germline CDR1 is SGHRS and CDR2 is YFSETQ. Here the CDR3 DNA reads TGCGCCAGCAGCTTGGAAGGAGGCACCATATATTTT. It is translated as CASSLEGGTIYF.

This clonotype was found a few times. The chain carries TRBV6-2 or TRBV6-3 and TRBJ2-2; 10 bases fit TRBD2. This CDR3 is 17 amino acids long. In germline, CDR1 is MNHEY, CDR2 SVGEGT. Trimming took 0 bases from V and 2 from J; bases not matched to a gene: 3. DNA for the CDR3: TGTGCCAGCAGTTACTCGAGCGGGAGGGCCAACACCGGGGAGCTGTTTTTT. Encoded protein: CASSYSSGRANTGELFF.

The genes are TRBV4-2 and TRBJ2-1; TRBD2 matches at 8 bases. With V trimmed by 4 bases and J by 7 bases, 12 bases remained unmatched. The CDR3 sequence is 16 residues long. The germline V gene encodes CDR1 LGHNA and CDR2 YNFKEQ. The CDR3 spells CASSPYGTSGGNEQFF. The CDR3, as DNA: TGTGCCAGCAGCCCCTACGGGACTAGTGGGGGGAATGAGCAGTTCTTC.

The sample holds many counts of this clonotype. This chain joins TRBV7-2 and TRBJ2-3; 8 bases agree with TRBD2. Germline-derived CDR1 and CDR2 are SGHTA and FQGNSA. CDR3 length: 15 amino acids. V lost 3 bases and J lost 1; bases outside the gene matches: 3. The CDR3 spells CASSLSAGGTDTQYF. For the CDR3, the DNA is TGTGCCAGCAGCTTGTCAGCGGGGGGCACAGATACGCAGTATTTT.

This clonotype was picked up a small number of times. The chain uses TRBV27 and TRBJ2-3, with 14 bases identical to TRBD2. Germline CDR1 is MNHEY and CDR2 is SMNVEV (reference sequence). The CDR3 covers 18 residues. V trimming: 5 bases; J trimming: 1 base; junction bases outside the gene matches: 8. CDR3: CASSRTPGLAGGTDTQYF. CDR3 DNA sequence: TGTGCCAGCAGTAGAACCCCGGGACTAGCGGGGGGCACAGATACGCAGTATTTT.

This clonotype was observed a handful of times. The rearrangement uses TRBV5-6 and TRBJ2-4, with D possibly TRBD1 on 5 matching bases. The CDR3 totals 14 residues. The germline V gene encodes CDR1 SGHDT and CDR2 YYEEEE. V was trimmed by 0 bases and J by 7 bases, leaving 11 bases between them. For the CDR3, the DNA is TGTGCCAGCAGCTTGGCGTCAGGGTTGAACATTCAGTACTTC. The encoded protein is CASSLASGLNIQYF. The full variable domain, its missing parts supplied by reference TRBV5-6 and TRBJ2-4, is DAGVTQSPTHLIKTRGQQVTLRCSPKSGHDTVSWYQQALGQGPQFIFQYYEEEERQRGNFPDRFSGHQFPNYSSELNVNALLLGDSALYLCASSLASGLNIQYFGAGTRLSVL.